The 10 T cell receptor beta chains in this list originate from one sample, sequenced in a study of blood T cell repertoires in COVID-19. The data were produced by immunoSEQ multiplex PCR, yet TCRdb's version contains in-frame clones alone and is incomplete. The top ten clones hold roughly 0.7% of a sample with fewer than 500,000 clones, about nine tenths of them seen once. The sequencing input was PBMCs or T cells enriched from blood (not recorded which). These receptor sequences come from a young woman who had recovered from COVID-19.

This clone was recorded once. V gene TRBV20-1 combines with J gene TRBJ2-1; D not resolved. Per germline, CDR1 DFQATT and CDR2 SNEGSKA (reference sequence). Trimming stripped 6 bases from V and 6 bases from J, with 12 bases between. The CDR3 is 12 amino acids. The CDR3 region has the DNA TGCAGTGCCAGTCTAGACCTCAATGAGCAGTTCTTC. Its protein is CSASLDLNEQFF.

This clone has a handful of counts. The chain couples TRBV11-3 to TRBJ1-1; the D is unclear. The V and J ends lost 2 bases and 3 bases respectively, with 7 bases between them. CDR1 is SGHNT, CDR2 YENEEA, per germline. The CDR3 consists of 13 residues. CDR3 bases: TGTGCCAGCAGCTTAATGAGGGACACTGAAGCTTTCTTT. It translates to CASSLMRDTEAFF.

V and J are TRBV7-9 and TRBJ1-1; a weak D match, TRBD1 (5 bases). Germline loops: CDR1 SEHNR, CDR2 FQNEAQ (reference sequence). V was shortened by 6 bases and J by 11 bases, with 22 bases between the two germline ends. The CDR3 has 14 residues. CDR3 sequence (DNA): TGTGCCAGCAGAGCTTTGGGGGGAGCTGCGTATGCTTTCTTT. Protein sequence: CASRALGGAAYAFF.

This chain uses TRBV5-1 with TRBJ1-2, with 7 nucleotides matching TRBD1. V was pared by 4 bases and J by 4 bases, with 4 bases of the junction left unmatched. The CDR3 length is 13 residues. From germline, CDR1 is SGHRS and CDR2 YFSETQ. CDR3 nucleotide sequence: TGCGCCAGCAGCCTGACAGGGACCTATGGCTACACCTTC. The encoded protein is CASSLTGTYGYTF.

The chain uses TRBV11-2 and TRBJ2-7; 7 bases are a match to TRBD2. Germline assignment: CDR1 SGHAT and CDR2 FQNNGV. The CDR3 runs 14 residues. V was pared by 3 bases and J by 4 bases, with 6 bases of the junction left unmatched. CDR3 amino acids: CASSFLAAGYEQYF. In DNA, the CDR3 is TGTGCCAGCAGCTTCCTAGCGGCCGGTTACGAGCAGTACTTC.

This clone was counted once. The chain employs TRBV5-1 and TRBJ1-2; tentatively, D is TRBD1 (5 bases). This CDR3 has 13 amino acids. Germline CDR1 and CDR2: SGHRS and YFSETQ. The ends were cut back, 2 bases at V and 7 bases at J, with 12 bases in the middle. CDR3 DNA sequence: TGCGCCAGCAGCTTTGACAGTAAGAGTGGCTACACCTTC. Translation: CASSFDSKSGYTF.

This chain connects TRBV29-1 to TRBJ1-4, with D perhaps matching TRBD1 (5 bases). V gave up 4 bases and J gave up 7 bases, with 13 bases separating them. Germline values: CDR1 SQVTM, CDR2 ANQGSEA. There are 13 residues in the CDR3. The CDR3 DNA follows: TGCAGCGTTGGGGGCATCTTGGGTGAAAAACTGTTTTTT. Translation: CSVGGILGEKLFF.

The DNA for the CDR3 is TGTGCCAGTAGTATAACAAAACAGGCGTATGGCTACACCTTC. Its protein product is CASSITKQAYGYTF. V gene TRBV19 combines with J gene TRBJ1-2; weak D call: TRBD1 (5 bases). Trimming took 2 bases from V and 5 from J, leaving 12 bases between them. CDR1 and CDR2 (germline): LNHDA, SQIVND (reference sequence). CDR3 length equals 14 residues.

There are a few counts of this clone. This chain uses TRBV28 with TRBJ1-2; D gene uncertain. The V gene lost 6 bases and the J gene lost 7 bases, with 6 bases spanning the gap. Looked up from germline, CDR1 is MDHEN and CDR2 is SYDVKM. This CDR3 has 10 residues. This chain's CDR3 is CASRSGGYTF. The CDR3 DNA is TGTGCCAGCAGGTCAGGTGGCTACACCTTC.

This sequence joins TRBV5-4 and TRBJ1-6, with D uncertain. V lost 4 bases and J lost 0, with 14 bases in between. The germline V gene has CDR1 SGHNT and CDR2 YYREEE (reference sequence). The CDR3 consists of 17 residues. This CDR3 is CASSPDPGASYNSPLHF. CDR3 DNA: TGTGCCAGCAGCCCGGACCCGGGAGCCTCCTATAATTCACCCCTCCACTTT.